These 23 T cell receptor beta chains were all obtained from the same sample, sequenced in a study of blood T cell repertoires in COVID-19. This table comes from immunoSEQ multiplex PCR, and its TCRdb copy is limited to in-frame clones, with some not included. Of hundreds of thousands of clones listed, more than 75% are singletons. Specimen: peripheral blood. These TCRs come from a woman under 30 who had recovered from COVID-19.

For the CDR3, the DNA is TGTGCCAGCAGTCGGCTGACAGGAATCCAAGAGACCCAGTACTTC. It yields the protein CASSRLTGIQETQYF. The V call is TRBV27, the J call TRBJ2-5; D possibly corresponds to TRBD1 (6 bases). V lost 5 bases and J 1 base, leaving 14 bases between the germline ends. There are 15 residues in the CDR3. The germline gives CDR1 MNHEY, CDR2 SMNVEV (reference sequence).

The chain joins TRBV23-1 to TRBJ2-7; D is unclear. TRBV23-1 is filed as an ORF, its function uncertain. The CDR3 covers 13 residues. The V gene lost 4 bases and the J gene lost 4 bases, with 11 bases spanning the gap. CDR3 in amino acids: CASSPCREYEQYV. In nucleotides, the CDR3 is TGCGCCAGCAGTCCCTGCCGCGAGTACGAGCAGTACGTC.

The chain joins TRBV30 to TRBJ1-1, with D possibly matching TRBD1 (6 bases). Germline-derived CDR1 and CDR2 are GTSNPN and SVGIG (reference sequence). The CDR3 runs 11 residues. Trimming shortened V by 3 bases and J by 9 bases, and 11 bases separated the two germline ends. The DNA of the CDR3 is TGTGCCTGGAGCGACAGGCGGCAAGCTTTCTTT. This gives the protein CAWSDRRQAFF. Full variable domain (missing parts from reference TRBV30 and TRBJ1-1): SQTIHQWPATLVQPVGSPLSLECTVEGTSNPNLYWYRQAAGRGLQLLFYSVGIGQISSEVPQNLSASRPQDRQFILSSKKLLLSDSGFYLCAWSDRRQAFFGQGTRLTVV.

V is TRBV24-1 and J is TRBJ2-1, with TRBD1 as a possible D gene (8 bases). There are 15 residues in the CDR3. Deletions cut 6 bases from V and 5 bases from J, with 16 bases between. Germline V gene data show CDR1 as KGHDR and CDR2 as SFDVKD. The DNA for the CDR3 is TGTGCCACCAGTCCCACAGGGGGGGGCCACAATGAGCAGTTCTTC. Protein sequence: CATSPTGGGHNEQFF.

The CDR3 bases are TGCGCCAGCAGCCATGGAGCAGCGGGAGTCCCCTACAATGAGCAGTTCTTC. Its translation is CASSHGAAGVPYNEQFF. This chain uses TRBV4-3 with TRBJ2-1; 8 positions match TRBD2. J lost 2 bases, V lost 3 bases, and 9 bases had no gene match. There are 17 residues in the CDR3. CDR1 LGHNA and CDR2 YSLEER come from the germline V gene.

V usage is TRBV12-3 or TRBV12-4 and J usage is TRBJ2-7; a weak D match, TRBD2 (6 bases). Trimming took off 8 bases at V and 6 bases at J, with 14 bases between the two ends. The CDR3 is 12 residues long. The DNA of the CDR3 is TGTGCCAGCTGGGGCCAACTAGCCGAGCAGTACGTC. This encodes CASWGQLAEQYV.

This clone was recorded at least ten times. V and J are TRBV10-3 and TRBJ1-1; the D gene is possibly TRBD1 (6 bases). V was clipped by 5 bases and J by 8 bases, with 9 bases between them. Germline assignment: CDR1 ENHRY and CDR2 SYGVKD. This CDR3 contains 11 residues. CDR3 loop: CAISFGQEAFF. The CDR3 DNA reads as TGTGCCATCAGTTTCGGACAGGAAGCTTTCTTT.

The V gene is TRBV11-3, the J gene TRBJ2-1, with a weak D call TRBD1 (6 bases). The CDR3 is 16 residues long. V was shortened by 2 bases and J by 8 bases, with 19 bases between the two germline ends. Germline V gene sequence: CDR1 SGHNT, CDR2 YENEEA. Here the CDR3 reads CASSLSFSGVTDEQFF. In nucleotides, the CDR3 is TGTGCCAGCAGCTTATCTTTCTCAGGGGTCACGGATGAGCAGTTCTTC.

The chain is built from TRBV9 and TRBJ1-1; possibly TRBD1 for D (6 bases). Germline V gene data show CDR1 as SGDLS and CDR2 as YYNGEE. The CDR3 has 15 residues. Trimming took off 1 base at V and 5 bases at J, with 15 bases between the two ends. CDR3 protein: CASSVTTGSRTEAFF. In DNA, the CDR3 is TGTGCCAGCAGCGTAACAACAGGGAGCCGGACTGAAGCTTTCTTT. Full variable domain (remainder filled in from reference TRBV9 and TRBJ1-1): DSGVTQTPKHLITATGQRVTLRCSPRSGDLSVYWYQQSLDQGLQFLIQYYNGEERAKGNILERFSAQQFPDLHSELNLSSLELGDSALYFCASSVTTGSRTEAFFGQGTRLTVV.

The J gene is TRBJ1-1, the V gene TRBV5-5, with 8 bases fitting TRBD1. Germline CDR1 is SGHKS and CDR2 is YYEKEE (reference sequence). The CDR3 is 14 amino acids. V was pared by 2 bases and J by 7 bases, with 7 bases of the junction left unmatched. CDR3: CASSFGQGGFEAFF. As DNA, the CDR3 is TGTGCCAGCAGCTTTGGACAGGGAGGATTTGAAGCTTTCTTT.

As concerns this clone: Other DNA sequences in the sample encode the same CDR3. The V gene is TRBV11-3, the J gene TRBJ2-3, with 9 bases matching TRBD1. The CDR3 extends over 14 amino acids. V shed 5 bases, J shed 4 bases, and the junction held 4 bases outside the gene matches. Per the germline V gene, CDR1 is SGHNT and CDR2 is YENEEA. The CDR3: CASSPGQGSDTQYF. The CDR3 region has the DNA TGTGCCAGCAGCCCGGGACAGGGTTCAGATACGCAGTATTTT.

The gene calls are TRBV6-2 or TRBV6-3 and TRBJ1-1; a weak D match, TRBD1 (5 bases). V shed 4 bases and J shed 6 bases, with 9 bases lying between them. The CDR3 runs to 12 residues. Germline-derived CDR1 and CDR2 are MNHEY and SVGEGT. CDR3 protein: CASSLIGAEAFF. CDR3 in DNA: TGTGCCAGCAGTTTGATAGGGGCTGAAGCTTTCTTT.

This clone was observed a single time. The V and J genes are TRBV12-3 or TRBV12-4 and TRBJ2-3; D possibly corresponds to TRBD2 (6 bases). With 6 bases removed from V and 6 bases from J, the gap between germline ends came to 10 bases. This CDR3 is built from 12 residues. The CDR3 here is CASRPTRDTQYF. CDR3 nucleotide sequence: TGTGCCAGCAGGCCGACTAGGGATACGCAGTATTTT.

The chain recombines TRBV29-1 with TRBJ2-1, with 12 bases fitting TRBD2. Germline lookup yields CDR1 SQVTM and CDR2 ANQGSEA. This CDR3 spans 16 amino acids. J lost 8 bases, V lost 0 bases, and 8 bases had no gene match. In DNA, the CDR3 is TGCAGCGTTGAAGACTCGACTAGCGGGAGAAACTATGAGCAGTTCTTC. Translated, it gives CSVEDSTSGRNYEQFF.

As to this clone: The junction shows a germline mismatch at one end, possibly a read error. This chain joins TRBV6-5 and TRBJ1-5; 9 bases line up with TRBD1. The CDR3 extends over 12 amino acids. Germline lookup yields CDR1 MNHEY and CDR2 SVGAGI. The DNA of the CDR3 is TGTGCCAGCAGTCCCACAGGGGGCCCCCTGCATTTT. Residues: CASSPTGGPLHF.

CDR3 coding DNA: TGTGCCAGCAGGGTGGCGGGGTACACAGATACGCAGTATTTT. It translates to CASRVAGYTDTQYF. The chain is built from TRBV2 and TRBJ2-3, with a tentative D call TRBD2 (6 bases). Trimming took 6 bases from V and 2 from J, leaving 12 bases between them. The CDR3 contains 14 residues. Germline loops: CDR1 SNHLY, CDR2 FYNNEI.

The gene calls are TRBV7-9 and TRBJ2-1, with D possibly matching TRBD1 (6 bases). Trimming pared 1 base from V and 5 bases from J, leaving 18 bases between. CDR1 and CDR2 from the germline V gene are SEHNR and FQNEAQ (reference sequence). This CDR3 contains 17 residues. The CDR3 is CASSLEARQVTHNEQFF. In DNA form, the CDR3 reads TGTGCCAGCAGCTTAGAAGCGAGACAGGTCACACACAATGAGCAGTTCTTC.

CDR3 sequence: CASSLNIEGYTGELFF. The CDR3 region has the DNA TGTGCCAGCAGCTTAAATATCGAGGGATACACCGGGGAGCTGTTTTTT. The chain carries TRBV7-8 and TRBJ2-2, with a tentative D call TRBD2 (5 bases). V was trimmed by 2 bases and J by 3 bases, leaving 13 bases between them. The CDR3 is made up of 16 amino acids. In germline, CDR1 is SGHVS, CDR2 FQNEAQ.

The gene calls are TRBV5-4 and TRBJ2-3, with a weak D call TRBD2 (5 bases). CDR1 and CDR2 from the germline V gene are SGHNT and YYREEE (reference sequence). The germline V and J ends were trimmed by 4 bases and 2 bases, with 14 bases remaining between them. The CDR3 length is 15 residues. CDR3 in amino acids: CASSDQRGNTDTQYF. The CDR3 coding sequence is TGTGCCAGCAGCGACCAACGGGGTAACACAGATACGCAGTATTTT.

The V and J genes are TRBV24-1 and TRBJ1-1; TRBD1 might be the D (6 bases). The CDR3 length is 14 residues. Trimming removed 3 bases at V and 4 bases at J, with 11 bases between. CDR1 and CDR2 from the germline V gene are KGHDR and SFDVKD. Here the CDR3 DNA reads TGTGCCACCAGTGATCCCGGCAGGGGCACTGAAGCTTTCTTT. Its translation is CATSDPGRGTEAFF.

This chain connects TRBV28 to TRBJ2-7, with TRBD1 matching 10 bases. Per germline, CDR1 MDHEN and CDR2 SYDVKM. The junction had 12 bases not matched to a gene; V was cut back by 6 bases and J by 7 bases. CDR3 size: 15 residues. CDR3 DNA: TGTGCCAGCAGCCACCGGGACAGGGGTTTGGGTGAGCAGTACGTC. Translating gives CASSHRDRGLGEQYV.

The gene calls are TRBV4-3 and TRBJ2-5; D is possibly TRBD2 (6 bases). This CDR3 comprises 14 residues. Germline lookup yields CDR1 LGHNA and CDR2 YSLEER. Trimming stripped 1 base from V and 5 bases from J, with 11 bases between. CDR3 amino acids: CASSQVEGSETQYF. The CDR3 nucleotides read TGCGCCAGCAGCCAAGTGGAGGGGTCTGAGACCCAGTACTTC.

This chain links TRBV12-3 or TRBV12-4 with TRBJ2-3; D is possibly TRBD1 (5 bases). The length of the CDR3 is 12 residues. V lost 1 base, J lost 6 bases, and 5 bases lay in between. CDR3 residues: CASSLEGDTQYF. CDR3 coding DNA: TGTGCCAGCAGTTTAGAGGGGGATACGCAGTATTTT.